Sequencing of this T cell receptor beta chain was carried out in a study of cytomegalovirus exposure and HLA in healthy donors. 60 Vbeta and 13 Jbeta primers were used in PCR. Repertoires were generated with immunoSEQ multiplex PCR, while TCRdb's copy carries only in-frame clones and drops some. The repertoire holds over 200,000 clones, with nearly 80% as singletons. Between the trimmed V and J ends, which lost 5 bases and 3 bases, there was a span of 19 bases. The CDR3 extends over 16 amino acids. Germline V gives CDR1 MDHEN, CDR2 SYDVKM. The specimen sequenced was PBMCs. The sequence was obtained from a male donor in good health and CMV-seronegative. V gene TRBV28 combines with J gene TRBJ1-1; the D gene is possibly TRBD1 (5 bases). CDR3 in DNA: TGTGCCAGCAGTCCCGGGGGAGGCCGATACGACACTGAAGCTTTCTTT. This encodes CASSPGGGRYDTEAFF.